The 10 T cell receptor beta chains presented below share a single source sample, sequenced in a study of T cells after yellow fever vaccination. One entry per CDR3 protein results from TCRdb running MiXCR on the 5' RACE reads. The sample has 620,000 or so distinct CDR3 sequences, approximately 13% seen once. The source was PBMCs, collected on the day of the yellow fever booster vaccination. The receptors here all came from a man aged 30 to 45 who received the YFV17D yellow fever vaccine.

The chain has TRBV7-2 and TRBJ2-2; TRBD1 agrees at 9 bases. The V gene end was trimmed by 11 bases and the J gene end by 1 base; junction bases not matched to a gene: 14. The CDR3 contains 17 residues. Germline V gives CDR1 SGHTA, CDR2 FQGNSA. The CDR3 reads CALSPGQGLRNTGELFF. CDR3 nucleotide sequence: TGTGCCTTGTCTCCGGGACAGGGTCTTCGGAACACCGGGGAGCTGTTTTTT.

This clonotype was recorded at least ten times. The rearrangement links TRBV6-5 to TRBJ2-6; D uncertain. The ends were cut back, 4 bases at V and 1 base at J, with 5 bases in the middle. The CDR3 covers 14 residues. The germline CDR1 and CDR2 sequences are MNHEY and SVGAGI. Here the CDR3 DNA reads TGTGCCAGCAGTTCGGTATCTGGGGCCAACGTCCTGACTTTC. Protein sequence: CASSSVSGANVLTF.

In DNA form, the CDR3 reads TGCGCCAGCAGTGAACCACAGGGGACCTACGAGCAGTACTTC. Encoded protein: CASSEPQGTYEQYF. V usage is TRBV10-2 and J usage is TRBJ2-7; 7 bases are shared with TRBD1. CDR1 is WSHSY, CDR2 SAAADI, per germline. Trimming took 3 bases from V and 2 from J; bases not matched to a gene: 4. The CDR3 loop spans 14 amino acids.

There are a few counts of this clonotype. The gene calls are TRBV5-6 and TRBJ2-3; D is unresolved. Trimming took 0 bases from V and 6 from J, leaving 11 bases between them. Germline CDR1 and CDR2: SGHDT and YYEEEE. This CDR3 region has 14 residues. CDR3 residues: CASSLVLHRDTQYF. In nucleotides, the CDR3 is TGTGCCAGCAGCTTGGTACTCCACCGGGATACGCAGTATTTT.

The chain links TRBV29-1 to TRBJ2-7; the match to TRBD2 covers 9 bases. Germline CDR1 and CDR2: SQVTM and ANQGSEA. V lost 7 bases and J lost 0; bases outside the gene matches: 7. The CDR3 spans 14 residues. The CDR3 DNA is TGCAGCGCCGGCCCTAGCGGGACCTCCTACGAGCAGTACTTC. Its protein is CSAGPSGTSYEQYF.

This clonotype was seen only a few times. J is TRBJ2-7 and V is TRBV7-2, with D maybe TRBD2 (5 bases). V shed 1 base and J shed 6 bases, with 13 bases lying between them. The CDR3 totals 14 residues. Germline V lookup: CDR1 SGHTA, CDR2 FQGNSA. The CDR3 here is CASSLGSAGREQYF. The CDR3 bases are TGTGCCAGCAGCTTAGGGTCCGCGGGTCGCGAGCAGTACTTC.

The genes are TRBV7-9 and TRBJ2-1; possible D gene TRBD2, 6 bases. Germline lookup yields CDR1 SEHNR and CDR2 FQNEAQ (reference sequence). The V gene lost 3 bases and the J gene lost 4 bases, with 16 bases spanning the gap. This CDR3 spans 16 amino acids. The CDR3 sequence: CASSFDGSGAYNEQFF. CDR3 coding DNA: TGTGCCAGCAGCTTCGATGGTAGCGGAGCTTACAATGAGCAGTTCTTC.

In DNA, the CDR3 is TGTGCCAGCACGTCCACAGGGGATCACACTGAAGCTTTCTTT. This codes for CASTSTGDHTEAFF. The chain uses TRBV7-2 and TRBJ1-1, with 7 bases that match TRBD1. Germline CDR1 reads SGHTA; CDR2 reads FQGNSA. The CDR3 sequence is 14 residues long. With V trimmed by 7 bases and J by 3 bases, 8 bases remained unmatched.

The genes are TRBV20-1 and TRBJ2-5, with 10 bases aligning to TRBD2. The CDR3 is 17 residues long. The J segment lost 1 base and the V segment lost 4 bases, leaving 12 bases of the junction unmatched. Germline loops: CDR1 DFQATT, CDR2 SNEGSKA (reference sequence). The CDR3: CSAKGLAGDIGQETQYF. DNA for the CDR3: TGCAGTGCTAAGGGGCTAGCGGGAGATATCGGCCAAGAGACCCAGTACTTC.

This clonotype was seen a handful of times. The rearrangement joins TRBV5-5 to TRBJ1-1; 7 bases align to TRBD1. There are 15 residues in the CDR3. Germline CDR1 reads SGHKS; CDR2 reads YYEKEE (reference sequence). Unmatched junction bases numbered 7, after V lost 0 bases and J lost 5 bases. The chain's CDR3 is CASSLGQGGLTEAFF. In DNA, the CDR3 is TGTGCCAGCAGCTTGGGACAGGGAGGATTGACTGAAGCTTTCTTT.